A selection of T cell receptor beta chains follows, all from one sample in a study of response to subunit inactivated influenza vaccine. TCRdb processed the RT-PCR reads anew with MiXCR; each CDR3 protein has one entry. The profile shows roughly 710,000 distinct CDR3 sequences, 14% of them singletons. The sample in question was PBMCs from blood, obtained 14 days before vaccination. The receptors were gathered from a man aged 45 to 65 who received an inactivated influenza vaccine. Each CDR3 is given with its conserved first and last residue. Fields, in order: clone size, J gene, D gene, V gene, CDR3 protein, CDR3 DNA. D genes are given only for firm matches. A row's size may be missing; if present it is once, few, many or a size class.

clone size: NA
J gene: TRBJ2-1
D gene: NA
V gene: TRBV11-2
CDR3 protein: CASSPREAVEEQFF
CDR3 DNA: TGTGCCAGCAGCCCTAGGGAGGCCGTCGAGGAGCAGTTCTTC

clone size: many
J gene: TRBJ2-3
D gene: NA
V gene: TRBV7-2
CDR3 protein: CASSQYSGQPQYF
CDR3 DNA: TGTGCCAGCAGCCAATATTCAGGTCAGCCGCAGTATTTT

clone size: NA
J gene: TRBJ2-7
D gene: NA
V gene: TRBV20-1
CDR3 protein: CSASAGISDEQYF
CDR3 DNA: TGCAGTGCTAGTGCTGGGATCTCGGACGAGCAGTACTTC

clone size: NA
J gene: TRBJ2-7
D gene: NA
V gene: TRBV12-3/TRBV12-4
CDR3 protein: CASSFRFKVYEQYF
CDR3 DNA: TGTGCCAGCAGTTTCAGATTCAAGGTCTACGAGCAGTACTTC

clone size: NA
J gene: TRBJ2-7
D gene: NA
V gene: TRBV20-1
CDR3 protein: CSAGNRAEQYF
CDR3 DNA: TGCAGTGCTGGGAACAGGGCCGAGCAGTACTTC

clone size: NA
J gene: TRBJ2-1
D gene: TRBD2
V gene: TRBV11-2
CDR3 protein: CASSLFPGGLYNEQFF
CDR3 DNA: TGTGCCAGCAGCTTATTTCCGGGGGGGCTCTACAATGAGCAGTTCTTC

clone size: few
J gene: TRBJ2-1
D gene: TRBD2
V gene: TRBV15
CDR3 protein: CATRASGDNEQFF
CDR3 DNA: TGTGCGACACGGGCTAGCGGGGACAATGAGCAGTTCTTC

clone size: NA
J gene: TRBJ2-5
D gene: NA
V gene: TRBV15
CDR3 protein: CATSRDFSSMETQYF
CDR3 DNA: TGTGCCACCAGCAGAGATTTTTCTAGCATGGAGACCCAGTACTTC

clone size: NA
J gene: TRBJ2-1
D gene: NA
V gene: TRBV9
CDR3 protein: CASSADGASYNEQFF
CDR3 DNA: TGTGCCAGCAGCGCGGACGGAGCCTCCTACAATGAGCAGTTCTTC

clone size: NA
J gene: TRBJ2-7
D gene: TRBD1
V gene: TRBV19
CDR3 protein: CASSPRRGTGGSYEQYF
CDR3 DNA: TGTGCCAGTAGTCCGAGAAGGGGGACAGGTGGCTCCTACGAGCAGTACTTC

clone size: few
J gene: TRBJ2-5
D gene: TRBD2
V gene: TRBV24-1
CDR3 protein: CATSDLGLLGLAGGGETQYF
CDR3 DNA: TGTGCCACCAGTGATTTGGGATTGCTGGGACTAGCGGGAGGAGGAGAGACCCAGTACTTC

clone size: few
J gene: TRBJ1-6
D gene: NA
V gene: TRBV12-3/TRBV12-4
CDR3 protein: CASSPSPSPLHF
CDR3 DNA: TGTGCCAGCAGTCCATCCCCTTCACCCCTCCACTTT

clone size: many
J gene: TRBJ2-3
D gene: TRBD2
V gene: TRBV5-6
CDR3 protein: CASSLSLSGSTDTQYF
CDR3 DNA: TGTGCCAGCAGCTTGAGTCTTAGCGGGAGTACAGATACGCAGTATTTT

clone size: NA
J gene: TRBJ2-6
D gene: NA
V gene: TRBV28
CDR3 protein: CASSFYSGANVLTF
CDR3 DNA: TGTGCCAGCAGTTTCTACTCTGGGGCCAACGTCCTGACTTTC

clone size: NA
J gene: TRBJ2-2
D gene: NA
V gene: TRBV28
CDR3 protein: CASVQQNTGELFF
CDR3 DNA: TGTGCCAGCGTCCAGCAGAACACCGGGGAGCTGTTTTTT

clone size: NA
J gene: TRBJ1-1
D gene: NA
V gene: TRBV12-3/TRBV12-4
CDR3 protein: CASRFQRGQGEAFF
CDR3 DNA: TGTGCCAGCAGGTTTCAACGGGGGCAGGGTGAAGCTTTCTTT

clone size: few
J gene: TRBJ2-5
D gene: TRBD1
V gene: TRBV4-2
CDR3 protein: CASSQEDRDQETQYF
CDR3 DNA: TGTGCCAGCAGCCAAGAGGACAGGGATCAAGAGACCCAGTACTTC

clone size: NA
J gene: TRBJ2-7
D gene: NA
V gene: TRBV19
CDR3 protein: CASRNSGLAYEQYF
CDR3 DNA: TGTGCCAGTAGAAATAGCGGATTAGCCTACGAGCAGTACTTC

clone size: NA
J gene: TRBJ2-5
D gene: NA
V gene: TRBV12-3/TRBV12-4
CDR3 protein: CASSSLRGKETQYF
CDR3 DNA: TGTGCCAGCAGTTCTCTTAGAGGTAAAGAGACCCAGTACTTC

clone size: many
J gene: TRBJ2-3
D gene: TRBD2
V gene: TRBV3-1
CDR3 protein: CASSPATSGTQYF
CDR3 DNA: TGTGCCAGCAGCCCCGCGACTAGCGGTACGCAGTATTTT

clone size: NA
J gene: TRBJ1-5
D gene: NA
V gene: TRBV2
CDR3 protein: CASKARLVYGPQHF
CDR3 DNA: TGTGCCAGCAAGGCCCGGCTCGTTTACGGGCCCCAGCATTTT

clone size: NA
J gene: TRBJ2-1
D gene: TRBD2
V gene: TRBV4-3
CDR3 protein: CASSLGTSGVGEQFF
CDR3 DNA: TGCGCCAGCAGCCTGGGGACTAGCGGGGTCGGTGAGCAGTTCTTC

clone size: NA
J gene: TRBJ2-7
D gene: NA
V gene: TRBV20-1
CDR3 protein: CSARGDAYEQYF
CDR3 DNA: TGCAGTGCTAGAGGAGACGCTTACGAGCAGTACTTC

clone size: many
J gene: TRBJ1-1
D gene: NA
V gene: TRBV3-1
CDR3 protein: CASRGPGSEAFF
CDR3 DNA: TGTGCCAGCAGGGGCCCTGGCTCTGAAGCTTTCTTT

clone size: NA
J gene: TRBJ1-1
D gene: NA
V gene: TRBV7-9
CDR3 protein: CASNILNTEAFF
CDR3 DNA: TGTGCCAGCAACATCCTGAACACTGAAGCTTTCTTT

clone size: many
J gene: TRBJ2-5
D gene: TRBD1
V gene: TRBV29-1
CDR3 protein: CSVAGQGKYQETQYF
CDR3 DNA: TGCAGCGTTGCTGGACAGGGAAAGTACCAAGAGACCCAGTACTTC

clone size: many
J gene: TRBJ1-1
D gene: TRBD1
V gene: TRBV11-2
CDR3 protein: CASRPNRGNTEAFF
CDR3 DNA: TGTGCCAGCAGACCAAACAGGGGGAACACTGAAGCTTTCTTT

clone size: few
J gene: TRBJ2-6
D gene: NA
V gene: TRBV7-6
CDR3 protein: CASSLRGRGGANVLTF
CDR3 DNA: TGTGCCAGCAGCTTAAGGGGGCGGGGTGGGGCCAACGTCCTGACTTTC

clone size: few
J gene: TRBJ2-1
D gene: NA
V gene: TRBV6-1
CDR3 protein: CASSAMGRNNEQFF
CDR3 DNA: TGTGCCAGCAGTGCCATGGGACGAAACAATGAGCAGTTCTTC

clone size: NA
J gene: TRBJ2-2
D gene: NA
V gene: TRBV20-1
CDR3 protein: CSARGFSGTNTGELFF
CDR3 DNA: TGCAGTGCTAGAGGCTTTAGCGGTACTAACACCGGGGAGCTGTTTTTT

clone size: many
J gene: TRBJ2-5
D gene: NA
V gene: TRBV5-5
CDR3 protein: CASSRTPQGGETQYF
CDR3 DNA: TGTGCCAGCAGCCGCACCCCCCAAGGAGGGGAGACCCAGTACTTC

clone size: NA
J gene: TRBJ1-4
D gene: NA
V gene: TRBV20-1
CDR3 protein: CSARDLGEKLFF
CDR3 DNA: TGCAGTGCTAGAGATCTCGGGGAAAAACTGTTTTTT

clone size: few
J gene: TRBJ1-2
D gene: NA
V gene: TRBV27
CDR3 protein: CASSPRQGLYYGYTF
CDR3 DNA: TGTGCCAGCAGTCCACGACAAGGACTTTACTATGGCTACACCTTC

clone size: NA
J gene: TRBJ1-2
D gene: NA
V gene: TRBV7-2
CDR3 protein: CASRPGRGLGNYGYTF
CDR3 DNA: TGTGCCAGCAGACCGGGAAGGGGACTGGGTAACTATGGCTACACCTTC

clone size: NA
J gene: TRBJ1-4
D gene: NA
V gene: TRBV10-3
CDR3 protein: CAISADRSNEKLFF
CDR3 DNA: TGTGCCATCAGTGCGGACAGATCTAATGAAAAACTGTTTTTT

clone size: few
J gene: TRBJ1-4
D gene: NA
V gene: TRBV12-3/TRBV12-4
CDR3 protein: CASSLGLGGAGTEKLFF
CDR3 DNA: TGTGCCAGCAGTTTAGGGTTGGGGGGCGCGGGCACGGAAAAACTGTTTTTT

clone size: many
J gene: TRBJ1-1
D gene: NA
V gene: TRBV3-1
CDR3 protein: CASSPSETGAAFF
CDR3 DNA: TGTGCCAGCAGCCCGTCGGAAACCGGGGCGGCTTTCTTT

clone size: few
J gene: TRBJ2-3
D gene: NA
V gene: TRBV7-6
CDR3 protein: CASSLEYGSGISTDTQYF
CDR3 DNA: TGTGCCAGCAGCTTAGAATATGGTAGCGGAATAAGCACAGATACGCAGTATTTT

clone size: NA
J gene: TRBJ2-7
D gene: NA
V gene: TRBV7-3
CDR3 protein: CASSWGGPSDEQYF
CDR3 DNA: TGTGCCAGCAGCTGGGGTGGGCCCAGCGACGAGCAGTACTTC

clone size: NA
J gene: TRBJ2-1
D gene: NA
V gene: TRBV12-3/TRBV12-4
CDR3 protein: CASNPSAGTYNEQFF
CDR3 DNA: TGTGCCAGCAACCCCTCCGCGGGGACCTACAATGAGCAGTTCTTC

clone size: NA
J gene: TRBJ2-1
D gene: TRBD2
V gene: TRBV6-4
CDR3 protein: CASSEGSGRVGEQFF
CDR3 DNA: TGTGCCAGCAGTGAAGGGAGCGGGAGGGTTGGTGAGCAGTTCTTC

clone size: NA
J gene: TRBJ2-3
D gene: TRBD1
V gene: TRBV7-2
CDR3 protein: CASSATRDRVLDTQYF
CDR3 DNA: TGTGCCAGCAGCGCCACCCGGGACAGGGTTCTAGATACGCAGTATTTT

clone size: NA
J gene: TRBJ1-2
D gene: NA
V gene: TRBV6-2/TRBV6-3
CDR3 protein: CATALSNYGYTF
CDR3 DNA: TGTGCCACCGCGCTCTCTAACTATGGCTACACCTTC

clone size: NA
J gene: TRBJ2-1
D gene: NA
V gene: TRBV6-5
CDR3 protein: CASSYAFHNEQFF
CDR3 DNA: TGTGCCAGCAGTTACGCCTTCCACAATGAGCAGTTCTTC

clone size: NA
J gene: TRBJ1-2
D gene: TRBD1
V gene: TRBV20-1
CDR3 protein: CSARRQGEYSGYTF
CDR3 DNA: TGCAGTGCTAGGCGACAGGGGGAGTATTCTGGCTACACCTTC